These T cell receptor beta chains were read from a single sample in a study of T cell responses to AZD1222 COVID-19 vaccine. TCRdb keeps only in-frame clones here, not all; method: immunoSEQ multiplex PCR. The sample has over 130,000 clones; 70% to 90% are singletons. Sequencing used peripheral blood, obtained on day 0 of AZD1222 vaccination. The source is an adult in good health. Each CDR3 is given with its conserved first and last residue. The D gene is left open where the match is weak. The size field is filled for only some rows; it gives once, few, many or a size class.

size: -; J: TRBJ2-7; D: TRBD2; V: TRBV6-5; DNA: TGTGCCAGCAGTTACTCTAGCGGGGGAACCTACGAGCAGTACTTC; CDR3: CASSYSSGGTYEQYF
size: -; J: TRBJ1-4; D: -; V: TRBV5-4; DNA: TGTGCCAGCAGCTTGTCTCAAGGCAGGGATGAAAAACTGTTTTTT; CDR3: CASSLSQGRDEKLFF
size: few; J: TRBJ1-1; D: TRBD1; V: TRBV7-8; DNA: TGTGCCAGCAGCAAAGACAGGGTGACTGAAGCTTTCTTT; CDR3: CASSKDRVTEAFF
size: few; J: TRBJ2-7; D: TRBD2; V: TRBV19; DNA: TGTGCCAGTAGTCCACGTAGGGCTAGCGGCTCCTACGAGCAGTACTTC; CDR3: CASSPRRASGSYEQYF
size: once; J: TRBJ1-1; D: -; V: TRBV20-1; DNA: TGCAGTGCCGATGGGACTGAAGCTTTCTTT; CDR3: CSADGTEAFF
size: -; J: TRBJ1-1; D: TRBD1; V: TRBV28; DNA: TGTGCCAGCAGTTTATCAGGGGGCGTCAATGAAGCTTTCTTT; CDR3: CASSLSGGVNEAFF
size: few; J: TRBJ2-1; D: TRBD1; V: TRBV27; DNA: TGTGCCAGCAGTCCAAGACAGGGACCATACAATGAGCAGTTCTTC; CDR3: CASSPRQGPYNEQFF
size: -; J: TRBJ2-7; D: TRBD1; V: TRBV6-2/TRBV6-3; DNA: TGTGCCAGCAGTTACTCCGGGACAGCTCCCCTCGAGCAGTACTTC; CDR3: CASSYSGTAPLEQYF
size: -; J: TRBJ2-3; D: TRBD2; V: TRBV7-9; DNA: TGTGCCAGCAGCTTATCGGGGGGGCTCAAGGGAGATACGCAGTATTTT; CDR3: CASSLSGGLKGDTQYF
size: -; J: TRBJ2-5; D: TRBD2; V: TRBV6-5; DNA: TGTGCCAGCAGTTACTCCCTAGCGGGGTTCCAAGAGACCCAGTACTTC; CDR3: CASSYSLAGFQETQYF
size: once; J: TRBJ2-3; D: -; V: TRBV4-1; DNA: TGCGCCAGCAGCCAAGTTGGGGGGCCTTTGGGTACGCAGTATTTT; CDR3: CASSQVGGPLGTQYF
size: -; J: TRBJ1-5; D: -; V: TRBV19; DNA: TGTGCCAGTAGTACGGTGTATCAGCCCCAGCATTTT; CDR3: CASSTVYQPQHF
size: -; J: TRBJ1-6; D: TRBD1; V: TRBV27; DNA: TGTGCCAGCAAGGGGGCGCGTAATTCACCCCTCCACTTT; CDR3: CASKGARNSPLHF
size: -; J: TRBJ1-1; D: -; V: TRBV7-9; DNA: TGTGCCAGCAGCCGCGCTGGCCTGATGAACACTGAAGCTTTCTTT; CDR3: CASSRAGLMNTEAFF
size: -; J: TRBJ2-1; D: TRBD2; V: TRBV5-6; DNA: TGTGCCAGCAGCTTGGGTCGGGAGGGCTTGTATGAGCAGTTCTTC; CDR3: CASSLGREGLYEQFF
size: -; J: TRBJ2-1; D: TRBD1; V: TRBV19; DNA: TGTGCCAGCCGAGACCCGGGACAGGGACGCAATGAGCAGTTCTTC; CDR3: CASRDPGQGRNEQFF
size: -; J: TRBJ2-5; D: TRBD2; V: TRBV5-1; DNA: TGCGCCAGCAGCTTGGTGAAAGGGGTGACTAGCGGGAGGCAAGAGACCCAGTACTTC; CDR3: CASSLVKGVTSGRQETQYF
size: -; J: TRBJ1-2; D: -; V: TRBV13; DNA: TGTGCCAGCAGCGCAGGGCTAGCCTACTATGGCTACACCTTC; CDR3: CASSAGLAYYGYTF
size: -; J: TRBJ2-7; D: -; V: TRBV5-1; DNA: TGCGCCAGCAGCCCAAACGCCCGACGGGCTCTCCGGGACGAGCAGTACTTC; CDR3: CASSPNARRALRDEQYF
size: once; J: TRBJ1-1; D: -; V: TRBV3-1/TRBV3-2; DNA: TGTGCCAGCAGCCAAGTGGGGACTGAAGCTTTCTTT; CDR3: CASSQVGTEAFF
size: -; J: TRBJ1-1; D: -; V: TRBV18; DNA: TGTGCCAGCTCACCCCAATCTGGCGCTCGGAACACTGAAGCTTTCTTT; CDR3: CASSPQSGARNTEAFF
size: -; J: TRBJ1-4; D: -; V: TRBV21-1; DNA: TGTGCCAGCAGCAAAGTAGGGGGGAGGGTGGAAAAACTGTTTTTT; CDR3: CASSKVGGRVEKLFF
size: -; J: TRBJ1-1; D: TRBD1; V: TRBV6-5; DNA: TGTGCCAGCAGAAACAGGGGGCGCGTAGACACTGAAGCTTTCTTT; CDR3: CASRNRGRVDTEAFF